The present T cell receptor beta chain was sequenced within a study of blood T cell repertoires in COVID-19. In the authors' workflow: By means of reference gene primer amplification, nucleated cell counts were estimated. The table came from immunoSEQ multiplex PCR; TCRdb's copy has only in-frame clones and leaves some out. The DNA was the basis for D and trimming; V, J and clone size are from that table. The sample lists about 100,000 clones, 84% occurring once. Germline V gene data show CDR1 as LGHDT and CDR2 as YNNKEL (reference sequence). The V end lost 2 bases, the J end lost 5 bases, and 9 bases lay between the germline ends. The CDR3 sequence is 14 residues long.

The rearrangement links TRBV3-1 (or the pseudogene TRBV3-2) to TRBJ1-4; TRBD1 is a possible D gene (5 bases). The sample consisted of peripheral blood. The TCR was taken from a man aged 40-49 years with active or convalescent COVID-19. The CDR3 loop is CASSQRPGNEKLFF. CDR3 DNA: TGTGCCAGCAGCCAAAGGCCAGGGAATGAAAAACTGTTTTTT.